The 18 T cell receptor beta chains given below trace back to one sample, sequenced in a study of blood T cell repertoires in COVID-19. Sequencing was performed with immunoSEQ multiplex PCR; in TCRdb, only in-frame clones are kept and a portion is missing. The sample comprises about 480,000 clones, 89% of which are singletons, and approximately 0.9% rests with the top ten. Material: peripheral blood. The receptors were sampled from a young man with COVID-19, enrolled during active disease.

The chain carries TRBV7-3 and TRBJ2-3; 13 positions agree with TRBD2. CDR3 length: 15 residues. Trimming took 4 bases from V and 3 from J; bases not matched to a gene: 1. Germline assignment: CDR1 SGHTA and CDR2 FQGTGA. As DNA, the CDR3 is TGTGCCAGCAGCTCGGGACTAGCGGGAACAGATACGCAGTATTTT. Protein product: CASSSGLAGTDTQYF.

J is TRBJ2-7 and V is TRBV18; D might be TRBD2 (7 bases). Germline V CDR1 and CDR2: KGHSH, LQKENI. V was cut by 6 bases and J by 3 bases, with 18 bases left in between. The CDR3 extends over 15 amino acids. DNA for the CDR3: TGTGCCAGCTCGACCGGGGAGGGACAAAACTACGAGCAGTACTTC. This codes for CASSTGEGQNYEQYF.

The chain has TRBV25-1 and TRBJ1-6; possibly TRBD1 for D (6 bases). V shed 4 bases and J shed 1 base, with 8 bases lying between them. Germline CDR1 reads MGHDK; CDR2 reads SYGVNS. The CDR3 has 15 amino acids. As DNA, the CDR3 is TGTGCCAGCAGTGGAGGGGGATCCTATAATTCACCCCTCCACTTT. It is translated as CASSGGGSYNSPLHF.

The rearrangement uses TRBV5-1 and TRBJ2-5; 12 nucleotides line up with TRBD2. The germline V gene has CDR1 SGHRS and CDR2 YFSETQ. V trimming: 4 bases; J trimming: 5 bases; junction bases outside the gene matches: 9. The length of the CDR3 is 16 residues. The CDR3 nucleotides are TGCGCCAGCAGCGGGCTAGCGGGGGGGCCTGGTGAGACCCAGTACTTC. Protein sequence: CASSGLAGGPGETQYF.

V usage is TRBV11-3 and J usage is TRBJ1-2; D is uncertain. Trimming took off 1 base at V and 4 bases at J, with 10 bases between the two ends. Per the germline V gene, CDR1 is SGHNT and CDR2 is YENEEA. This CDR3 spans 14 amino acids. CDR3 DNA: TGTGCCAGCAGCTTAGCGGGGTTTGGCTATGGCTACACCTTC. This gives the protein CASSLAGFGYGYTF. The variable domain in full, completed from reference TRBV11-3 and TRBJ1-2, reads EAGVVQSPRYKIIEKKQPVAFWCNPISGHNTLYWYLQNLGQGPELLIRYENEEAVDDSQLPKDRFSAERLKGVDSTLKIQPAELGDSAVYLCASSLAGFGYGYTFGSGTRLTVV.

DNA of the CDR3: TGCGCCAGCAGCTTGCCCGGGGCCGGGGAGCTGTTTTTT. It is translated as CASSLPGAGELFF. The chain links TRBV4-1 to TRBJ2-2, with D tentatively TRBD2 (5 bases). The V gene lost 5 bases and the J gene lost 6 bases, with 10 bases spanning the gap. Germline CDR1 MGHRA, CDR2 YSYEKL. The CDR3 is 13 amino acids.

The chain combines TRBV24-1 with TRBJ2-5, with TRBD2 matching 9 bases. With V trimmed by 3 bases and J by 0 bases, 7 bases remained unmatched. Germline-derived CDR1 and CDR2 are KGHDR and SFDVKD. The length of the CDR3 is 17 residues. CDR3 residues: CATSDGGSGGHQETQYF. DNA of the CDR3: TGTGCCACCAGTGATGGGGGTAGCGGGGGACACCAAGAGACCCAGTACTTC.

Here the CDR3 DNA reads TGCAGTGCTAGTGGACAGCCTGGTAAGACTGAAGCTTTCTTT. Its translation: CSASGQPGKTEAFF. This chain connects TRBV20-1 to TRBJ1-1, with D tentatively TRBD1 (6 bases). This CDR3 has 14 residues. The ends were cut back, 3 bases at V and 5 bases at J, with 16 bases in the middle. CDR1 and CDR2 from the germline V gene are DFQATT and SNEGSKA (reference sequence).

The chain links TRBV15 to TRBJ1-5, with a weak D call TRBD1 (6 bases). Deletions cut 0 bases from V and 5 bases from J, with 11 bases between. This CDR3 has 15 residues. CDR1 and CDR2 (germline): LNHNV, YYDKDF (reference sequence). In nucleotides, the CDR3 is TGTGCCACCAGCAGAGATCGGGACATTCATCAGCCCCAGCATTTT. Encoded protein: CATSRDRDIHQPQHF.

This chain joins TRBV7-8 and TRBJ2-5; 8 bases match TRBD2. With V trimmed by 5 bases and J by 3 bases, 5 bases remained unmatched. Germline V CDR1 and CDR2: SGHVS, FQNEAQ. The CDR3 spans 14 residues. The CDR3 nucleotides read TGTGCCAGCAGCGACGGGACTAGGAAAGAGACCCAGTACTTC. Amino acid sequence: CASSDGTRKETQYF.

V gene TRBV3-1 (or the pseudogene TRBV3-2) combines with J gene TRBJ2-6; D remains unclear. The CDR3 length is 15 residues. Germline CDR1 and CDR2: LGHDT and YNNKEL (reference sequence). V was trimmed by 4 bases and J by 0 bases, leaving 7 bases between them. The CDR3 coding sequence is TGTGCCAGCAGCCCCTACCTCTCTGGGGCCAACGTCCTGACTTTC. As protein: CASSPYLSGANVLTF.

CDR3 nucleotide sequence: TGTGCCAGCAGCTTAGAGCGGGGACAGAGAAATTACGAGCAGTACTTC. Its translation is CASSLERGQRNYEQYF. The V and J genes are TRBV11-3 and TRBJ2-7; TRBD1 might be the D (7 bases). The CDR3 spans 16 residues. Per the germline V gene, CDR1 is SGHNT and CDR2 is YENEEA. V lost 0 bases and J lost 4, with 16 bases in between. Together with reference TRBV11-3 and TRBJ2-7, the CDR3 gives the full variable domain: EAGVVQSPRYKIIEKKQPVAFWCNPISGHNTLYWYLQNLGQGPELLIRYENEEAVDDSQLPKDRFSAERLKGVDSTLKIQPAELGDSAVYLCASSLERGQRNYEQYFGPGTRLTVT.

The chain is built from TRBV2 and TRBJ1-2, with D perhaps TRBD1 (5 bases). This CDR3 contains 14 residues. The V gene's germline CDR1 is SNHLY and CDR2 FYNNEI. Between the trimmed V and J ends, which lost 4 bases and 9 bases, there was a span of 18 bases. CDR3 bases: TGTGCCAGCAGTGGGGGGGACGCCATGATGAGCTACACCTTC. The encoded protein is CASSGGDAMMSYTF.

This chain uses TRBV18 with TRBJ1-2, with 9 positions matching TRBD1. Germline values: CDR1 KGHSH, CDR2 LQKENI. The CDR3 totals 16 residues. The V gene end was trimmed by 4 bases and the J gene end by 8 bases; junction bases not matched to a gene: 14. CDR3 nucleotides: TGTGCCAGCTCACAAACCCAGCCGGGACAGGGATACGGCTACACCTTC. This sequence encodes CASSQTQPGQGYGYTF.

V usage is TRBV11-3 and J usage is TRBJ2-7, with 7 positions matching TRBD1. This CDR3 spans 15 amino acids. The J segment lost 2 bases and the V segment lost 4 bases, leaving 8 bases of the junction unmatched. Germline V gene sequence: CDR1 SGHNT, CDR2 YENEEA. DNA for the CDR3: TGTGCCAGCAGCTCCGGGACAGTTGTGGCCTACGAGCAGTACTTC. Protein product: CASSSGTVVAYEQYF.

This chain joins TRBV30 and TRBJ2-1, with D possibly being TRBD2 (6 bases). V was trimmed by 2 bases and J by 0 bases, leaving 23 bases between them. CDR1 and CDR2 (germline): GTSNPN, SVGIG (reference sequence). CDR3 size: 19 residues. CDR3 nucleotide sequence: TGTGCCTGGAGTCCCCCGGCGGAGGGCCAAATAAGCTCCTACAATGAGCAGTTCTTC. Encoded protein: CAWSPPAEGQISSYNEQFF.

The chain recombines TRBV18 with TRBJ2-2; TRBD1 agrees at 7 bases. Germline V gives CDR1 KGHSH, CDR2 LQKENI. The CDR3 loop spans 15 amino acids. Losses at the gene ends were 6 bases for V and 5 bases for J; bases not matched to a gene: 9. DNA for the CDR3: TGTGCCAGCTCCCACCCGGCAGGGGGAACCGGGGAGCTGTTTTTT. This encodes CASSHPAGGTGELFF.

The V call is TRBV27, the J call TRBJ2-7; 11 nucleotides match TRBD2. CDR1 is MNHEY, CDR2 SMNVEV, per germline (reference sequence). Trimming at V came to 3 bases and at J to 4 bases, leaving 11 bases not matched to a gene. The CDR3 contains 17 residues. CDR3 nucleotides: TGTGCCAGCAGTTTGGTTGGTAGCGGGAGGGGATGGTACGAGCAGTACTTC. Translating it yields CASSLVGSGRGWYEQYF.